The 5 T cell receptor beta chains presented below share a single source sample, sequenced in a study of cytomegalovirus exposure and HLA in healthy donors. Both 60 Vbeta primers and 13 Jbeta primers went into the PCR. Repertoires were generated with immunoSEQ multiplex PCR, while TCRdb's copy carries only in-frame clones and drops some. The sample includes about 160,000 clones, about 79% of them seen just once. Material for sequencing was PBMCs. These receptors all come from a woman between 45 and 65 years old in good health and CMV-seropositive.

Here the CDR3 reads CASSYTRTSGEQYF. CDR3 bases: TGTGCCAGCAGCTATACCCGGACTAGCGGCGAGCAGTACTTC. This chain joins TRBV5-4 and TRBJ2-5; 10 bases are a match to TRBD2. The end of the DNA is better explained by TRBJ2-7, so the J call may be wrong. The V gene's germline CDR1 is SGHNT and CDR2 YYREEE (reference sequence). This CDR3 is built from 14 residues.

J is TRBJ2-1 and V is TRBV18, with TRBD1 identical over 7 bases. CDR3 length: 15 residues. V lost 3 bases, J lost 10 bases, and 12 bases stayed unmatched. Germline CDR1 is KGHSH and CDR2 is LQKENI. The CDR3 sequence: CASSPADNRGQEQFF. The DNA of the CDR3 is TGTGCCAGCTCACCGGCGGATAACAGGGGTCAGGAGCAGTTCTTC.

This chain links TRBV9 with TRBJ2-2; 10 bases map to TRBD1. Germline V gene data show CDR1 as SGDLS and CDR2 as YYNGEE. The trim removed 6 bases at V and 7 bases at J, leaving 12 bases unmatched. The CDR3 has 16 residues. CDR3 nucleotide sequence: TGTGCCAGCACTGTTGGTGGGACAGGGGCCTTCGGGGAGCTGTTTTTT. Its protein product is CASTVGGTGAFGELFF.

This clone has only a few counts. V gene TRBV7-2 combines with J gene TRBJ2-2; 9 bases line up with TRBD2. With 5 bases clipped from V and 6 bases from J, the junction kept 4 bases outside the gene matches. Germline CDR1 SGHTA, CDR2 FQGNSA. The length of the CDR3 is 14 residues. The CDR3 nucleotides are TGTGCCAGCAGCCCGGGACTAGCCTCCGGGGAGCTGTTTTTT. Protein sequence: CASSPGLASGELFF.

This sequence joins TRBV6-5 and TRBJ2-7, with D perhaps TRBD2 (5 bases). CDR1 MNHEY and CDR2 SVGAGI come from the germline V gene. V dropped 8 bases and J dropped 4 bases, with 12 bases sitting between them. The CDR3 consists of 12 residues. CDR3 sequence (DNA): TGTGCCAGCCGTTCGGGAATGTACGAGCAGTACTTC. Translating gives CASRSGMYEQYF.